This passage covers 2 T cell receptor beta chains from one sample sequenced in a study of regulatory T cells in long-lasting Graves disease (dated by TCRdb to 2020 to 2023). The library was generated by multiplex PCR. TCRdb shows the sequencer as Illumina HiSeq 4000. CDR3 regions were amplified by Arm-PCR with iRepertoire HTBI primers to construct TCR beta libraries. Using fastp at Q25 and MiXCR, TCRdb reprocessed the public reads and kept productive beta chains. Rows with one shared CDR3 protein collapse into an entry with the most common genes and DNA. The sample yields under 500,000 distinct CDR3 sequences; around 21% were counted once. The ten top clones hold about 7.8% of the sample. Per the publication, the time point label means: persistent/refractory GD, antithyroid drugs over 5 years with positive TRAb. For both TCR sequencing and RNA sequencing, RNA was extracted from PBMCs in TRIzol. This specimen consisted of peripheral blood mononuclear cells (PBMCs), obtained when the disease was refractory, from a patient treated with antithyroid drugs. These receptors originate from a female donor with Graves disease.

The sample holds a few counts of this clonotype. A much larger clonotype is one base distant, so this may be a read error. In DNA, the CDR3 is TGTGCCAGCAGTCGCACGGGACAGAATCCCTCCTACGGGCAGTACTTC. Encoded protein: CASSRTGQNPSYGQYF. The V gene is TRBV27, the J gene TRBJ2-7, with 7 positions matching TRBD1. The CDR3 extends over 16 amino acids. In germline, CDR1 is MNHEY, CDR2 SMNVEV (reference sequence).

The genes are TRBV6-2 or TRBV6-3 and TRBJ2-2, with 8 bases that match TRBD1. V lost 7 bases and J lost 0; bases outside the gene matches: 7. This CDR3 comprises 16 residues. Germline V gene lookup returns CDR1 MNHEY and CDR2 SVGEGT. The chain's CDR3 is CASTIRDRPNTGELFF. The CDR3 coding sequence is TGTGCCAGCACAATCAGGGACAGGCCGAACACCGGGGAGCTGTTTTTT.